This T cell receptor beta chain was observed in a study of blood T cell repertoires in COVID-19 (dated by TCRdb to 2018 to 2020). Study-wide context: Samples covering the acute and convalescent phases of COVID-19 were provided by collaborators in the United States, Italy and Spain. Where HLA class I and class II types were available, the types were taken from metadata supplied by the sample provider, not from assay-based typing. The samples were drawn from the first 160 participants of the ongoing ImmuneRACE study and from more than 1,000 subjects provided by 6 global collaborators. The material from the prospective study consisted of cDNA or gDNA derived from T cells, B-cell-depleted T cells, or PBMCs. Subjects who had been exposed to COVID-19, were actively infected with it, or had recovered from it provided the deeply sampled blood TCRbeta repertoires that made up the dataset. The repertoires were made available in a free public database intended to serve as a resource for research on the immune response to SARS-CoV-2. Sample metadata almost always included a de-identified subject ID, COVID-19 status, age in years and sex. Overall study results and their limits: Clinical and demographic metadata were provided uncurated, with the amount varying by source and participant.

Whole blood was collected in K2EDTA tubes by collaborating institutions according to the institutions' own protocols. Collaborator samples were shipped for TCRbeta analysis as frozen whole blood, isolated PBMCs, or DNA extracted from either sample type. As for this clone: Its recognized antigen is unknown. Per-base qualities were not stored, and no clone one base away is much larger.

From its cysteine to its phenylalanine, the CDR3 spans 18 amino acids. CDR3 DNA is the only sequence kept; it has 54 bases, read in frame from the first base. The germline ends are 16 bases apart after V is trimmed by 0 bases and J by 2 bases. Reading the germline V gene gives CDR1 SGHNT and CDR2 YENEEA. TCRbeta CDR3 regions were amplified from genomic DNA using the immunoSEQ Assay, a bias-controlled multiplex PCR. Per the authors' processing: The number of nucleated cells in each sample was estimated from the amplification of reference gene primers within the assay. Sequence reads were collapsed and filtered to measure the absolute abundance of every unique TCRbeta CDR3 rearrangement. For each sample, productive Simpson clonality was calculated as the square root of Simpson's diversity index over productive rearrangements. As stored in TCRdb, this immuneACCESS dataset retains in-frame rearrangements with V and J assigned. A fraction of the clones does not appear; measured against another copy, unresolved V genes explain less than half of the discrepancy, and the remainder lacks a known reason. V, J and clone size are taken as reported in that table, and D and trimming were inferred from the DNA itself. The sample table lists about 240,000 clones, roughly 80% of them with a count of one. Approximately 3.2% of the sample is in the top ten clones.

This sequence was found in a young woman with acute or convalescent COVID-19. The sequenced material came from peripheral blood. The chain is assembled from TRBV11-3 and TRBJ2-2; no D gene is confidently identified. The CDR3 reads as follows: CASSLELALDGNTGELFF. The sequence in DNA is TGTGCCAGCAGCTTAGAGTTAGCTTTAGACGGCAACACCGGGGAGCTGTTTTTT.